There are a few counts of the clone carrying this T cell receptor beta chain. Its antigen is not known. Both iRepertoire HTBI primers and Arm-PCR of CDR3 regions were used to build the TCR beta libraries. One entry per CDR3 protein results from TCRdb running MiXCR on the multiplex PCR reads. The profile shows approximately 400,000 distinct CDR3 sequences, 23% of them singletons. Time point specified: persistent/refractory GD, antithyroid drugs over 5 years with positive TRAb. Following extraction of RNA from PBMCs, that RNA was used to make the TCR library. The CDR3 is made up of 13 amino acids. The V gene lost 5 bases and the J gene lost 7 bases, with 14 bases spanning the gap. CDR1 and CDR2 (germline): MNHEY, SMNVEV (reference sequence). This entry belongs to a study of regulatory T cells in long-lasting Graves disease. Whole-study context: Over 5 years of antithyroid drugs plus positive TSH receptor antibodies defined persistent Graves' disease.

Study-wide results and limits: Whereas new patients shared 900 to 1,000 public clonotypes, persistent patients shared more, at some 2,700. Persistent disease exhibited a predilection for TRBV28, TRBJ1-2 and TRBJ2-5.

This specimen was peripheral blood mononuclear cells (PBMCs), taken when the disease was refractory, from a patient treated with antithyroid drugs. The receptor was isolated from a female donor with Graves disease. The chain employs TRBV27 and TRBJ2-5; weak D call: TRBD2 (6 bases). The CDR3 sequence is CASSAPGRGTQYF. CDR3 sequence (DNA): TGTGCCAGCAGTGCCCCAGGGCGGGGGACCCAGTACTTC.